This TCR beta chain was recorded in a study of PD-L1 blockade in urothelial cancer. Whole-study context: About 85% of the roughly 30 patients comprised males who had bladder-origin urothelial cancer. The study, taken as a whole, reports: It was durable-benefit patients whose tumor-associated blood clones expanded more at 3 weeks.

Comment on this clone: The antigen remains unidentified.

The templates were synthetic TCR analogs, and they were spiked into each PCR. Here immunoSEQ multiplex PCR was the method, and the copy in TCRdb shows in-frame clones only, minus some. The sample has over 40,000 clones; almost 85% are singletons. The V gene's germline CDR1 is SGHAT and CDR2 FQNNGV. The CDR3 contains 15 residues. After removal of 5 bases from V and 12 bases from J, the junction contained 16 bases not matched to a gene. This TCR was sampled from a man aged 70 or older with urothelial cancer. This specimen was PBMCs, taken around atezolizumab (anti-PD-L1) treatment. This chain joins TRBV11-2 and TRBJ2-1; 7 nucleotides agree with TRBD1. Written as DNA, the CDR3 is TGTGCCAGCAGCCAGAGACAGGGTACCTTACGGGGGCAGTTCTTC. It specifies CASSQRQGTLRGQFF.